Following are 5 T cell receptor beta chains from one sample sequenced in a study of blood T cell repertoires in COVID-19. The protocol was immunoSEQ multiplex PCR, while the TCRdb copy is restricted to in-frame clones and leaves out a portion. The profile shows around 70,000 clones, around 80% of them singletons. The specimen was peripheral blood. Every receptor here comes from a man aged 50-60 years with COVID-19, enrolled during active disease.

V gene TRBV5-1 combines with J gene TRBJ2-4, with 8 bases lining up with TRBD1. Germline-derived CDR1 and CDR2 are SGHRS and YFSETQ. V lost 1 base and J lost 1; bases outside the gene matches: 4. The CDR3 loop spans 16 amino acids. For the CDR3, the DNA is TGCGCCAGCAGCTTGCCCCGGACAGGGGCCAAAAACATTCAGTACTTC. Translated: CASSLPRTGAKNIQYF.

The V call is TRBV28, the J call TRBJ2-3, with TRBD2 identical over 10 bases. This CDR3 has 13 amino acids. Germline CDR1 is MDHEN and CDR2 is SYDVKM. V shed 8 bases and J 5 bases; nucleotides not matched to a gene: 4. The CDR3, as DNA: TGTGCCAGCTTAGCGGGAGGTCTAGATACGCAGTATTTT. The encoded protein is CASLAGGLDTQYF.

The chain uses TRBV6-4 and TRBJ2-1; 8 bases agree with TRBD2. The CDR3 consists of 14 residues. The germline gives CDR1 MRHNA, CDR2 SNTAGT. The ends lost 5 bases at V and 4 bases at J; junction bases unmatched: 4. The CDR3 DNA is TGTGCCAGCAGTCTTAGCGGGGAGTACAATGAGCAGTTCTTC. This gives the protein CASSLSGEYNEQFF.

This clone has only one observation. The CDR3, as DNA: TGTGCCAGCAGCCATCCCGACAGGGGCCCGTCCTACGAGCAGTACTTC. This translates into CASSHPDRGPSYEQYF. This sequence joins TRBV3-1 (or the pseudogene TRBV3-2) and TRBJ2-7; 8 bases are a match to TRBD1. V trimming: 3 bases; J trimming: 1 base; junction bases outside the gene matches: 8. In germline, CDR1 is LGHDT, CDR2 YNNKEL (reference sequence). The CDR3 runs to 16 residues.

This sequence joins TRBV5-8 and TRBJ1-5; a possible D gene is TRBD1 (5 bases). The V gene's germline CDR1 is SGHTS and CDR2 YDEGEE. Trimming stripped 0 bases from V and 0 bases from J, with 7 bases between. The CDR3 is made up of 15 amino acids. This CDR3 is CASSLGTPSNQPQHF. CDR3 in DNA: TGTGCCAGCAGCTTGGGGACACCTAGCAATCAGCCCCAGCATTTT.